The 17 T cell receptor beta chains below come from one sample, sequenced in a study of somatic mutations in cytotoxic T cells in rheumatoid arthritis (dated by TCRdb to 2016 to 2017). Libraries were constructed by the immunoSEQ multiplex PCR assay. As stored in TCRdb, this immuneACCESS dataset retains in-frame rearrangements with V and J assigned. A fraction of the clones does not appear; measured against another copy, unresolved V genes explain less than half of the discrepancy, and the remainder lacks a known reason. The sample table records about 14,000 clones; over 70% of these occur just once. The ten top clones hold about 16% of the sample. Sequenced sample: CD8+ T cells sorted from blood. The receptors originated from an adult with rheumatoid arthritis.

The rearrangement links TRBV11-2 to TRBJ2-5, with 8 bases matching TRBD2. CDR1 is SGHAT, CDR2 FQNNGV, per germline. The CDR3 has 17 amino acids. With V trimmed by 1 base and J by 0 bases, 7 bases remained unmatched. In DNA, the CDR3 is TGTGCCAGCAGCTTAGTTCTAACGGGGGGGTACCAAGAGACCCAGTACTTC. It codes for CASSLVLTGGYQETQYF.

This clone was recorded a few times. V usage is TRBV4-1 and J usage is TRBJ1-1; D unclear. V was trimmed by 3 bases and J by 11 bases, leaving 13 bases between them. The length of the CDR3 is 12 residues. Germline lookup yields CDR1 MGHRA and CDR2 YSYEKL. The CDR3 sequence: CASSHGGSEAFF. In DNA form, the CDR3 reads TGCGCCAGCAGCCATGGTGGGTCAGAGGCTTTCTTT.

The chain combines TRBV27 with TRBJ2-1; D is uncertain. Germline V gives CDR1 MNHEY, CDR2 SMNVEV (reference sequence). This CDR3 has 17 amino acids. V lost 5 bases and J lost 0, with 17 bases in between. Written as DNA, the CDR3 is TGTGCCAGCAGTCTTGGGTCGGCATACAGCTCCTACAATGAGCAGTTCTTC. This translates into CASSLGSAYSSYNEQFF.

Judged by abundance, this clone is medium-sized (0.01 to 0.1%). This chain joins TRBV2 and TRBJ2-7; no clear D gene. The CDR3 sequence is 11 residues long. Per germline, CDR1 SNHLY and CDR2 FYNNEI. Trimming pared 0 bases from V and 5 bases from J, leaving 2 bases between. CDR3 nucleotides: TGTGCCAGCAGTGAAGCGGACGAGCAGTACTTC. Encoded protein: CASSEADEQYF.

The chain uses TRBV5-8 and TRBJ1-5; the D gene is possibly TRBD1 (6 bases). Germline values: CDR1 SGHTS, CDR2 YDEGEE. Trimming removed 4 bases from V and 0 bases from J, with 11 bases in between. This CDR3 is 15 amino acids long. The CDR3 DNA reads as TGTGCCAGCAGCGTACAGGGTTATAGCAATCAGCCCCAGCATTTT. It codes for CASSVQGYSNQPQHF.

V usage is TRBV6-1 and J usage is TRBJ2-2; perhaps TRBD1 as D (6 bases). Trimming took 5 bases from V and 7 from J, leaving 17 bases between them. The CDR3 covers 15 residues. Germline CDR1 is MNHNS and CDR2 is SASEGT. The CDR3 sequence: CASSPWTDNGGELFF. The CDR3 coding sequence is TGTGCCAGCAGTCCGTGGACAGATAACGGCGGGGAGCTGTTTTTT.

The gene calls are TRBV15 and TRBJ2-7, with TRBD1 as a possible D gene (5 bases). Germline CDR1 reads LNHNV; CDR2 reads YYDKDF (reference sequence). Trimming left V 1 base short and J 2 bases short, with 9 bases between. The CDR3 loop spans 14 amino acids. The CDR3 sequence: CATSRGDSTYEQYF. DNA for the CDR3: TGTGCCACCAGCAGAGGAGACAGTACCTACGAGCAGTACTTC. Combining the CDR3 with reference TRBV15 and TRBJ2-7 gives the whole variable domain DAMVIQNPRYQVTQFGKPVTLSCSQTLNHNVMYWYQQKSSQAPKLLFHYYDKDFNNEADTPDNFQSRRPNTSFCFLDIRSPGLGDTAMYLCATSRGDSTYEQYFGPGTRLTVT.

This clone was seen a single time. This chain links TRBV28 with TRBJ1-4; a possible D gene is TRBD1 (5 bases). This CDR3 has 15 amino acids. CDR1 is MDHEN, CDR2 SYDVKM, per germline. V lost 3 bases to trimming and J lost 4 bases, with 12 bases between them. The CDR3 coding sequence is TGTGCCAGCAGTTTGACCCCGGGGCTTAATGAAAAACTGTTTTTT. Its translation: CASSLTPGLNEKLFF.

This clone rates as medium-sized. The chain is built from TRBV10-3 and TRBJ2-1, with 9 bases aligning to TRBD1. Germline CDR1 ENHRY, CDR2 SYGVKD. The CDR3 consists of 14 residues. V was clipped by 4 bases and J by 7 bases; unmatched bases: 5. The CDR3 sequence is CAISVYRGRNEQFF. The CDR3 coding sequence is TGTGCCATCAGTGTCTACAGGGGGCGGAATGAGCAGTTCTTC.

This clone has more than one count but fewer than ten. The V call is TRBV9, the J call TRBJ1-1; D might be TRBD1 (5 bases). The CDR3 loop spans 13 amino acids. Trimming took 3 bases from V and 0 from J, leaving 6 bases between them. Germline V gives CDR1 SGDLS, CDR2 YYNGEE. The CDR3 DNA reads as TGTGCCAGCAGCGCGACAGTGAACACTGAAGCTTTCTTT. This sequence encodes CASSATVNTEAFF.

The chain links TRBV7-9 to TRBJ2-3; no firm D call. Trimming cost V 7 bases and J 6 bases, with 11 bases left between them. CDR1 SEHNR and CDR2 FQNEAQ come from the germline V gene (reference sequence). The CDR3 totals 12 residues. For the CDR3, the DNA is TGTGCCAGCACCCAAGGGATGGATACGCAGTATTTT. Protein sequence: CASTQGMDTQYF.

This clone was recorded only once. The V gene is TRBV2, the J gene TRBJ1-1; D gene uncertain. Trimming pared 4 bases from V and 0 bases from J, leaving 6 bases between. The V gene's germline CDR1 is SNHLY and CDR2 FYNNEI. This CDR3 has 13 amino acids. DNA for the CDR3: TGTGCCAGCAGTGTGGGATTGAACACTGAAGCTTTCTTT. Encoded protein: CASSVGLNTEAFF.

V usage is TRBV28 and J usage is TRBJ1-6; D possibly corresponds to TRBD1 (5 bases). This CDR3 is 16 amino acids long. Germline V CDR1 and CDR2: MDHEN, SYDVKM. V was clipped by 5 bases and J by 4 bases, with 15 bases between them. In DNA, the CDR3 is TGTGCCAGCAGTCCCGGGGCCGGGGGGTATAATTCACCCCTCCACTTT. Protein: CASSPGAGGYNSPLHF.

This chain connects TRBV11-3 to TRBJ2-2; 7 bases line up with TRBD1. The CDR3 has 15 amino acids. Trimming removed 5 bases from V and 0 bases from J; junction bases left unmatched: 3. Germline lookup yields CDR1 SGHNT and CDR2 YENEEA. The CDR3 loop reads CASSTGTANTGELFF. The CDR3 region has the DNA TGTGCCAGCAGCACCGGGACAGCGAACACCGGGGAGCTGTTTTTT.

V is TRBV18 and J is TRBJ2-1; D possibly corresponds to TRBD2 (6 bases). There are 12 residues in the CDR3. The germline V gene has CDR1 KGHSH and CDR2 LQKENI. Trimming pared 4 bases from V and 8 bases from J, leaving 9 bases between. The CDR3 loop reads CASSLREDEQFF. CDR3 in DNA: TGTGCCAGCTCACTGAGGGAGGATGAGCAGTTCTTC.

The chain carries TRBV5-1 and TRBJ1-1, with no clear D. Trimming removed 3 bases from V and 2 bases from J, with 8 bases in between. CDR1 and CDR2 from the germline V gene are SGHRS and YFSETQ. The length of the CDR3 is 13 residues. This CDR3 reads CASSSAVNTEAFF. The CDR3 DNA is TGCGCCAGCAGCTCCGCCGTAAACACTGAAGCTTTCTTT.

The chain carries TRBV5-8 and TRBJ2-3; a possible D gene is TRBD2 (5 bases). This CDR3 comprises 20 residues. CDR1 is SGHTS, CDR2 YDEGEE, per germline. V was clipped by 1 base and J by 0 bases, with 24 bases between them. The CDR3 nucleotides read TGTGCCAGCAGCTTGCGGTTTCGTTTGGACTTGGACCTTAGCACAGATACGCAGTATTTT. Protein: CASSLRFRLDLDLSTDTQYF.